The 5 T cell receptor beta chains below come from one sample, sequenced in a study of blood T cell repertoires in COVID-19. Generated by immunoSEQ multiplex PCR, the TCRdb table keeps only in-frame clones and is missing some. Here the sample spans 150,000 to 200,000 clones, more than 85% being singletons. The sequenced sample consisted of peripheral blood. Every receptor here comes from a man in his 70s with active or convalescent COVID-19.

This clone was detected only once. The rearrangement links TRBV5-5 to TRBJ2-1, with TRBD2 matching over 10 bases. V shed 3 bases, J shed 4 bases, and the junction held 7 bases outside the gene matches. The CDR3 is 16 amino acids. The V gene's germline CDR1 is SGHKS and CDR2 YYEKEE (reference sequence). CDR3 in amino acids: CASSSIRTSGYNEQFF. Written as DNA, the CDR3 is TGTGCCAGCAGCTCAATAAGGACTAGCGGATACAATGAGCAGTTCTTC.

This clone showed up just once. The V and J genes are TRBV11-2 and TRBJ1-1; D gene ambiguous. The CDR3 runs 18 residues. CDR1 and CDR2 from the germline V gene are SGHAT and FQNNGV. V was trimmed by 3 bases and J by 1 base, leaving 21 bases between them. CDR3 residues: CASSFSLGRGIRNTEAFF. CDR3 nucleotides: TGTGCCAGCAGCTTCTCCCTGGGAAGAGGGATTAGGAACACTGAAGCTTTCTTT.

CDR3 loop: CASSSVGTSYEQYF. CDR3 nucleotide sequence: TGTGCCAGCAGCTCGGTTGGGACTTCGTACGAGCAGTACTTC. The chain has TRBV7-2 and TRBJ2-7, with D maybe TRBD2 (6 bases). Germline loops: CDR1 SGHTA, CDR2 FQGNSA. The CDR3 is made up of 14 amino acids. V lost 4 bases and J lost 4, with 14 bases in between.

The V gene is TRBV28, the J gene TRBJ1-2, with 8 bases lining up with TRBD1. Germline V gene lookup returns CDR1 MDHEN and CDR2 SYDVKM. After removal of 4 bases from V and 3 bases from J, the junction contained 10 bases not matched to a gene. The CDR3 extends over 16 amino acids. Here the CDR3 reads CASSSHRTGLHYGYTF. The CDR3 coding sequence is TGTGCCAGCAGTTCCCACAGGACAGGGCTACACTATGGCTACACCTTC.

The chain joins TRBV5-6 to TRBJ1-5; D is ambiguous. The CDR3 runs to 14 residues. Germline V gene data show CDR1 as SGHDT and CDR2 as YYEEEE. Trimming removed 2 bases from V and 0 bases from J, with 6 bases in between. The CDR3 DNA follows: TGTGCCAGCAGCTTTGCGGCTAGCAATCAGCCCCAGCATTTT. Its translation: CASSFAASNQPQHF.